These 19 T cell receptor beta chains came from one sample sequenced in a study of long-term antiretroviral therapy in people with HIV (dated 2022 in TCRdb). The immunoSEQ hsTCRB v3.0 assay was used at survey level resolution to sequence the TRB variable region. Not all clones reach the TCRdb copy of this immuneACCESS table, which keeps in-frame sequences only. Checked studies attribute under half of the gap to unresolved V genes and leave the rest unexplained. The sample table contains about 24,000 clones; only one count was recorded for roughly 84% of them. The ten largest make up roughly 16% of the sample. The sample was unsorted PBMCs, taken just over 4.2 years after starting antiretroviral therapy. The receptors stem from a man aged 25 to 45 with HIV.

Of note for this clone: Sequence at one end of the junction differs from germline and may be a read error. The CDR3 DNA reads as TGTGCCAGCAGCCCAGGGACAGGCTCTGGCAACACCATATATTTT. Translated, it gives CASSPGTGSGNTIYF. The chain employs TRBV5-4 and TRBJ1-3, with 8 bases fitting TRBD1. The germline V gene encodes CDR1 SGHNT and CDR2 YYREEE (reference sequence). The CDR3 is 15 amino acids. The entire variable domain, with the rest obtained from reference TRBV5-4 and TRBJ1-3, is as follows: ETGVTQSPTHLIKTRGQQVTLRCSSQSGHNTVSWYQQALGQGPQFIFQYYREEENGRGNFPPRFSGLQFPNYSSELNVNALELDDSALYLCASSPGTGSGNTIYFGEGSWLTVV.

This CDR3 is CASSPGSHTEAFF. Here the CDR3 DNA reads TGTGCCAGCAGCCCCGGATCCCACACTGAAGCTTTCTTT. The chain is built from TRBV13 and TRBJ1-1; D is undetermined. The V gene lost 5 bases and the J gene lost 3 bases, with 10 bases spanning the gap. Germline V gene lookup returns CDR1 PRHDT and CDR2 FYEKMQ (reference sequence). The CDR3 spans 13 residues.

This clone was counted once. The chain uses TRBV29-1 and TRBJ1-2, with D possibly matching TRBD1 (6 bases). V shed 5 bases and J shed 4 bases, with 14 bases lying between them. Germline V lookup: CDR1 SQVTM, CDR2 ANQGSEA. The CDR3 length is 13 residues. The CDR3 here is CSVPAGGAYGYTF. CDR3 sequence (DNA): TGCAGCGTTCCCGCCGGGGGCGCCTATGGCTACACCTTC.

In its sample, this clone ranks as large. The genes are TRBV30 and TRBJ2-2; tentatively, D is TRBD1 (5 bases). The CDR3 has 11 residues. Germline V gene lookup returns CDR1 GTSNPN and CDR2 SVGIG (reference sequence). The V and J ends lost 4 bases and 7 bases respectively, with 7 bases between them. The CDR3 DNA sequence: TGTGCCTGGAACCAGGGCGGGGAGCTGTTTTTT. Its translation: CAWNQGGELFF.

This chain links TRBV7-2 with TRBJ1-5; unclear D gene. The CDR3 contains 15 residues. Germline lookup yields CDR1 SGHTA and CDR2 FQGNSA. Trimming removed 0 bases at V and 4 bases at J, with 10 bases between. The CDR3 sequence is CASSLAIGVNQPQHF. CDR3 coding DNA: TGTGCCAGCAGCTTAGCGATTGGGGTAAATCAGCCCCAGCATTTT.

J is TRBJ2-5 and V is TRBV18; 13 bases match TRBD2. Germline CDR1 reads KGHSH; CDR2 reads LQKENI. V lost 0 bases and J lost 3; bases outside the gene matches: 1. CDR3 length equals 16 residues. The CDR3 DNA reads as TGTGCCAGCTCACCACCCGGACTAGCGGGAGAAGAGACCCAGTACTTC. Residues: CASSPPGLAGEETQYF.

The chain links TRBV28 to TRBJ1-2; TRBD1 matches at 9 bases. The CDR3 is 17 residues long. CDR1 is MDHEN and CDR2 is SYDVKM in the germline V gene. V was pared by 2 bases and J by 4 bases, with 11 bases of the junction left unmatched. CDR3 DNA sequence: TGTGCCAGCAGTTTAATGCAACAGGGGGCGCAAACCTATGGCTACACCTTC. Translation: CASSLMQQGAQTYGYTF.

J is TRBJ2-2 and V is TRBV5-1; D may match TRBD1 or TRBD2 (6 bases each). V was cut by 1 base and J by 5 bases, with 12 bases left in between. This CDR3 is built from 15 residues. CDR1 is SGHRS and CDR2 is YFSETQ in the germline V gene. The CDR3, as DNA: TGCGCCAGCAGCTTGCCAGGGGCGGGGACCGGGGAGCTGTTTTTT. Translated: CASSLPGAGTGELFF.

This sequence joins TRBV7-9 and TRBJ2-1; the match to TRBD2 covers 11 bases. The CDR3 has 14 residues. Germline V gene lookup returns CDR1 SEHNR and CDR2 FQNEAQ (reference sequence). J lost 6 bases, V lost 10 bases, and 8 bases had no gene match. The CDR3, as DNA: TGTGCCATCCTATTTAGCGGGAGGGGCAATGAGCAGTTCTTC. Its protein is CAILFSGRGNEQFF.

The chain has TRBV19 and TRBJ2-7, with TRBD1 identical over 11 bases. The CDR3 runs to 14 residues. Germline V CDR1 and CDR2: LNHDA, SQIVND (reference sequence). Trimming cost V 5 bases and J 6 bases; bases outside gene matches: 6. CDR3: CASSPRTGGGEQYF. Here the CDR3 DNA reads TGTGCCAGTAGTCCCCGGACAGGGGGCGGCGAGCAGTACTTC.

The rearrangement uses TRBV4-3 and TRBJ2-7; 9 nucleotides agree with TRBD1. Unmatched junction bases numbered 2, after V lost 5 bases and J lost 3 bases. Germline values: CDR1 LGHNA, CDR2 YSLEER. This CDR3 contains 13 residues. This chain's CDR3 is CASSGGQGYEQYF. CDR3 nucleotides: TGCGCCAGCAGCGGGGGACAGGGCTACGAGCAGTACTTC.

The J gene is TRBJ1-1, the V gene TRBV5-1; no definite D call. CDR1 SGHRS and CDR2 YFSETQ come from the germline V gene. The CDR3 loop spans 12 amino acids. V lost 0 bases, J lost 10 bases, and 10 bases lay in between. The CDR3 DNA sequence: TGCGCCAGCAGCTTGGACTCGGGGTTAGCTTTCTTT. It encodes CASSLDSGLAFF.

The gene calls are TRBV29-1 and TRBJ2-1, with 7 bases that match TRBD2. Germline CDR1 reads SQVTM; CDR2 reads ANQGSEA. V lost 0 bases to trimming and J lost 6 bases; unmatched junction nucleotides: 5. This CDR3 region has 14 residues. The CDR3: CSVEDQRGPNEQFF. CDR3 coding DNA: TGCAGCGTTGAAGACCAGCGGGGTCCCAATGAGCAGTTCTTC.

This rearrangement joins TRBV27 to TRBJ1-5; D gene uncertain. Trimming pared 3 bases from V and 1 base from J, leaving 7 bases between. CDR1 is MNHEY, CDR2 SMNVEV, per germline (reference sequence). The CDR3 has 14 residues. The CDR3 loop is CASSFADSNQPQHF. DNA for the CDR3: TGTGCCAGCAGTTTCGCGGACAGCAATCAGCCCCAGCATTTT.

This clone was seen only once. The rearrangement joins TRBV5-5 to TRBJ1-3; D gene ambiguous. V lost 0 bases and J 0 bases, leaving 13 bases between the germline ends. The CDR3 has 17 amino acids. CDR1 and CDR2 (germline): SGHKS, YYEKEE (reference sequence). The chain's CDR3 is CASSLASRLLSGNTIYF. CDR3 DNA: TGTGCCAGCAGCTTGGCCAGTCGTCTACTCTCTGGAAACACCATATATTTT.

In nucleotides, the CDR3 is TGTGCCAGCAGAGCCCCCCGGGACAGGTCGTTAGGCTACACCTTC. Translating gives CASRAPRDRSLGYTF. The chain joins TRBV6-6 to TRBJ1-2, with TRBD1 matching 8 bases. Germline trimming cut 6 bases from V and 8 bases from J; bases unmatched to any gene: 14. CDR1 and CDR2 from the germline V gene are MNHNY and SVGAGI (reference sequence). The CDR3 extends over 15 amino acids.

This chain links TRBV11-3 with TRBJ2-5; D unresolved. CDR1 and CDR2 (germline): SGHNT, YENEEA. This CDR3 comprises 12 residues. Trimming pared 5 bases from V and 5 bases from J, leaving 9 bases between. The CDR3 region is CASSGKEETQYF. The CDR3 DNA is TGTGCCAGCAGCGGGAAGGAGGAGACCCAGTACTTC.

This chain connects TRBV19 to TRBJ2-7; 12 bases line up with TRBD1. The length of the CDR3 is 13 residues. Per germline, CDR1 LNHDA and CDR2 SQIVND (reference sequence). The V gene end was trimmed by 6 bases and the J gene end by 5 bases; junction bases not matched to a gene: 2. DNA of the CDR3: TGTGCCAGTAGGGGACAGGGGGCTCACGAGCAGTACTTC. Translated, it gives CASRGQGAHEQYF. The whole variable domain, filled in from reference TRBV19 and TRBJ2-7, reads DGGITQSPKYLFRKEGQNVTLSCEQNLNHDAMYWYRQDPGQGLRLIYYSQIVNDFQKGDIAEGYSVSREKKESFPLTVTSAQKNPTAFYLCASRGQGAHEQYFGPGTRLTVT.

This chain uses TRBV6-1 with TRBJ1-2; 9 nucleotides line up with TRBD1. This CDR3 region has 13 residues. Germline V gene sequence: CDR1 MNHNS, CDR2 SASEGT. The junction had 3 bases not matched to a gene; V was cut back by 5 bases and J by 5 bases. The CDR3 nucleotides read TGTGCCAGCAGTTCACAGGGGGCTTATGGCTACACCTTC. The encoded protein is CASSSQGAYGYTF.